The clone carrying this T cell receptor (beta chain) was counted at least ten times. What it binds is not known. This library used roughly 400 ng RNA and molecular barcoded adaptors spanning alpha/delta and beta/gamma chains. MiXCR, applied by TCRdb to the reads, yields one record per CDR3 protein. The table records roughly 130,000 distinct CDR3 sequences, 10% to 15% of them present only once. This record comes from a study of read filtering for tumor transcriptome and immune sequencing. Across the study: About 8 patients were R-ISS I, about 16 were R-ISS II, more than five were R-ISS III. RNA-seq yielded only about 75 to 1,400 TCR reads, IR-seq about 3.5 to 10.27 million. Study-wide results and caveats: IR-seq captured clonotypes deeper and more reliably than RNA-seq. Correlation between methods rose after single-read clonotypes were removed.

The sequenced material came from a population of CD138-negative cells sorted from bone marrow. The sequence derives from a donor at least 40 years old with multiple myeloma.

CDR3 sequence: CAISEGLAGEETQYF. In DNA form, the CDR3 reads TGTGCCATCAGCGAGGGACTAGCGGGAGAAGAGACCCAGTACTTC. The chain uses TRBV10-3 and TRBJ2-5, with 14 bases that match TRBD2. After removal of 6 bases from V and 3 bases from J, the junction contained 3 bases not matched to a gene. Per the germline V gene, CDR1 is ENHRY and CDR2 is SYGVKD. There are 15 residues in the CDR3.